These T cell receptor beta chains were read from a single sample in a study of blood T cell repertoires in COVID-19. TCRdb keeps only in-frame clones here, not all; method: immunoSEQ multiplex PCR. This sample carries 74,000 or so clones, roughly 87% of them seen once, and the ten largest clones take roughly 8%. Sequenced sample: peripheral blood. These receptors were obtained from a man aged 50-60 years with active COVID-19. Each CDR3 is given with its conserved first and last residue. Size is stated for part of the rows, as once, few or many counts, or as a class when the clone is expanded.

NA	TRBV5-1	16	TRBJ2-7	CASSLAGPMSSYEQYF
NA	TRBV19	16	TRBJ2-2	CASSTIAGADTGELFF
few	TRBV2	15	TRBJ1-2	CASSEGGQGLYGYTF
NA	TRBV6-4	16	TRBJ2-2	CASSQFSGSNTGELFF
NA	TRBV12-3/TRBV12-4	12	TRBJ1-2	CASSLLVTGGSF
NA	TRBV5-1	14	TRBJ2-2	CASSFWQGSRELFF
NA	TRBV7-2	15	TRBJ1-5	CASSIRGNLDQPQHF
once	TRBV5-4	14	TRBJ1-1	CASSGPGGNTEAFF
NA	TRBV27	12	TRBJ2-7	CASSLYGFEQYF
NA	TRBV24-1	12	TRBJ2-3	CATSDWRDTQYF
NA	TRBV7-8	15	TRBJ2-5	CASSQTDRDGETQYF
NA	TRBV18	15	TRBJ1-1	CASSRLGQSNTEAFF
NA	TRBV19	15	TRBJ2-3	CASSIDRVGTDTQYF
NA	TRBV6-5	14	TRBJ2-2	CASRDPGYTGELFF
NA	TRBV6-5	13	TRBJ1-4	CASSYDGNEKLFF
NA	TRBV5-5	18	TRBJ2-5	CASSHRDRGQVGQETQYF
few	TRBV6-5	14	TRBJ2-7	CASRLAGATYEQYF
NA	TRBV12-3/TRBV12-4	13	TRBJ2-7	CASRLSGTYEQYF
NA	TRBV5-1	17	TRBJ2-5	CASSLGTSGGDRETQYF
NA	TRBV7-8	12	TRBJ1-1	CASSFRNTEAFF
NA	TRBV2	17	TRBJ1-6	CASSEIDRVSYNSPLHF
NA	TRBV5-1	11	TRBJ2-5	CASRGSVTQYF
NA	TRBV9	14	TRBJ1-1	CASSLGPGDTEAFF
once	TRBV4-1	14	TRBJ2-2	CASSQDSGSGELFF
NA	TRBV7-2	15	TRBJ2-3	CASSLGFLDADTQYF
NA	TRBV25-1	13	TRBJ1-4	CASRMRLGEKLFF
few	TRBV19	16	TRBJ1-2	CASSIDGLWGANGYTF
NA	TRBV10-1	15	TRBJ2-7	CATSTGWESSYEQYF